These 18 T cell receptor beta chains originate from one sample sequenced in a study of T-cell reconstitution after alpha-beta-depleted transplantation in children. Unique molecular identifiers were incorporated when the TCRbeta library was constructed. TCRdb processed the PCR reads anew with MiXCR; each CDR3 protein has one entry. In the table there are about 240,000 distinct CDR3 sequences, more than 20% of which are singletons. The sample in question was PBMCs, obtained before TCRalphabeta/CD19-depleted stem cell transplant. Receptors originate from a girl aged 2-15 years with Fanconi anemia, due to receive a stem cell transplant.

This clonotype was detected ten times or more. CDR3 nucleotide sequence: TGTGCCAGCAGACCTTGGAAGGCGGGTTATGGCTACACCTTC. This gives the protein CASRPWKAGYGYTF. This chain uses TRBV12-3 or TRBV12-4 with TRBJ1-2; D uncertain. V shed 6 bases and J shed 5 bases, with 16 bases lying between them. The CDR3 length is 14 residues.

V is TRBV6-5 and J is TRBJ1-5; TRBD1 might be the D (5 bases). Germline CDR1 and CDR2: MNHEY and SVGAGI. This CDR3 has 14 residues. V was pared by 5 bases and J by 3 bases, with 11 bases between. The CDR3 is CASSLQVLNQPQHF. The CDR3 DNA is TGTGCCAGCAGTCTACAGGTACTCAATCAGCCCCAGCATTTT.

This clonotype was recorded many times. The genes are TRBV7-2 and TRBJ2-5; D gene uncertain. The V gene lost 1 base and the J gene lost 0 bases, with 6 bases spanning the gap. CDR3 length equals 14 residues. Germline CDR1 reads SGHTA; CDR2 reads FQGNSA. As DNA, the CDR3 is TGTGCCAGCAGCTTAGGAACATACCAAGAGACCCAGTACTTC. Amino acids: CASSLGTYQETQYF.

The rearrangement links TRBV20-1 to TRBJ2-3, with D perhaps matching TRBD1 or TRBD2 (5 bases each). From germline, CDR1 is DFQATT and CDR2 SNEGSKA (reference sequence). The CDR3 runs 14 residues. V lost 5 bases and J 0 bases, leaving 12 bases between the germline ends. The chain's CDR3 is CSAANGASTDTQYF. CDR3 DNA sequence: TGCAGTGCTGCAAACGGGGCTAGCACAGATACGCAGTATTTT.

The chain employs TRBV20-1 and TRBJ2-7; perhaps D is TRBD1 or TRBD2 (6 bases each). The CDR3 loop spans 15 amino acids. Germline V gene data show CDR1 as DFQATT and CDR2 as SNEGSKA (reference sequence). The V and J ends lost 1 base and 6 bases respectively, with 19 bases between them. The CDR3 nucleotides read TGCAGTGCTAGAGCAGGCTCCATGGGGGGCGGCGAGCAGTACTTC. It codes for CSARAGSMGGGEQYF.

This clonotype was found once. This may stem from a read error, because a much larger clone lies one nucleotide away. J is TRBJ2-5 and V is TRBV12-3 or TRBV12-4; 8 nucleotides line up with TRBD1. The CDR3 contains 15 residues. In nucleotides, the CDR3 is TGTGCCAGCAGCGGAATAGACAGGGGTCGGGAGACCCGGTACTTC. It specifies CASSGIDRGRETRYF.

This sequence joins TRBV12-3 or TRBV12-4 and TRBJ2-3; 8 bases line up with TRBD2. With V trimmed by 7 bases and J by 4 bases, 10 bases remained unmatched. The CDR3 runs to 15 residues. CDR3 residues: CASTTTGGRSDTQYF. In nucleotides, the CDR3 is TGTGCCAGCACCACAACTGGCGGGAGGTCAGATACGCAGTATTTT.

This clonotype was seen a single time. The chain is built from TRBV28 and TRBJ2-2; possibly TRBD1 for D (6 bases). CDR3 length equals 13 residues. The V and J ends lost 10 bases and 4 bases respectively, with 13 bases between them. The germline V gene encodes CDR1 MDHEN and CDR2 SYDVKM. The CDR3 nucleotides read TGTGCCATCGCTGACAGGATCACCGGGGAGCTGTTTTTT. This encodes CAIADRITGELFF. The full variable domain, in which reference TRBV28 and TRBJ2-2 provide the parts outside the CDR3, is DVKVTQSSRYLVKRTGEKVFLECVQDMDHENMFWYRQDPGLGLRLIYFSYDVKMKEKGDIPEGYSVSREKKERFSLILESASTNQTSMYLCAIADRITGELFFGEGSRLTVL.

The chain links TRBV11-2 to TRBJ2-3; D might be TRBD1 or TRBD2, each matching 5 bases. The CDR3 is 15 residues long. V was trimmed by 0 bases and J by 3 bases, leaving 10 bases between them. CDR1 is SGHAT, CDR2 FQNNGV, per germline. The CDR3 region has the DNA TGTGCCAGCAGCTTAGATGGGACGGTAACAGATACGCAGTATTTT. It translates to CASSLDGTVTDTQYF.

The chain employs TRBV20-1 and TRBJ2-7; TRBD2 might be the D (5 bases). The CDR3 sequence is 11 residues long. V was cut by 5 bases and J by 6 bases, with 11 bases left in between. Germline V gene sequence: CDR1 DFQATT, CDR2 SNEGSKA (reference sequence). CDR3 sequence reads: CSAYAGSEQYF. The CDR3 nucleotides are TGCAGTGCTTACGCGGGTAGCGAGCAGTACTTC.

The J gene is TRBJ2-4, the V gene TRBV7-6; D remains unclear. Between the trimmed V and J ends, which lost 1 base and 7 bases, there was a span of 11 bases. Germline CDR1 is SGHVS and CDR2 is FNYEAQ. The CDR3 consists of 14 residues. The CDR3 region has the DNA TGTGCCAGCAGCTTAGACCCCCAAGGGAACATTCAGTACTTC. Translated: CASSLDPQGNIQYF. Combining the CDR3 with reference TRBV7-6 and TRBJ2-4 gives the whole variable domain GAGVSQSPRYKVTKRGQDVALRCDPISGHVSLYWYRQALGQGPEFLTYFNYEAQQDKSGLPNDRFSAERPEGSISTLTIQRTEQRDSAMYRCASSLDPQGNIQYFGAGTRLSVL.

This clonotype has a count of ten or more. The chain carries TRBV12-3 or TRBV12-4 and TRBJ1-5; unclear D gene. This CDR3 is 15 amino acids long. V lost 2 bases to trimming and J lost 3 bases, with 11 bases between them. In DNA form, the CDR3 reads TGTGCCAGCAGTTTACGTGGGAGGAACAATCAGCCCCAGCATTTT. This codes for CASSLRGRNNQPQHF.

The gene calls are TRBV18 and TRBJ2-7; 7 bases align to TRBD1. Germline V gene sequence: CDR1 KGHSH, CDR2 LQKENI. V was clipped by 3 bases and J by 4 bases; unmatched bases: 6. The CDR3 runs to 14 residues. The CDR3 is CASSPTGSFYEQYF. The DNA for the CDR3 is TGTGCCAGCTCACCGACAGGGTCTTTTTACGAGCAGTACTTC.

This sequence joins TRBV20-1 and TRBJ2-7, with 9 bases identical to TRBD1. In germline, CDR1 is DFQATT, CDR2 SNEGSKA (reference sequence). There are 17 residues in the CDR3. V was pared by 6 bases and J by 5 bases, with 20 bases of the junction left unmatched. The CDR3 loop reads CSANNVPGQGTLDEQYF. The CDR3 DNA reads as TGCAGTGCCAATAACGTCCCGGGACAGGGTACACTGGACGAGCAGTACTTC.

V is TRBV5-1 and J is TRBJ2-5; 9 bases line up with TRBD1. This CDR3 has 15 amino acids. Trimming cost V 4 bases and J 4 bases; bases outside gene matches: 8. Germline V CDR1 and CDR2: SGHRS, YFSETQ. The CDR3 sequence is CASSAGQGVRETQYF. As DNA, the CDR3 is TGCGCCAGCAGCGCGGGACAGGGTGTGCGAGAGACCCAGTACTTC. Full variable domain (missing parts from reference TRBV5-1 and TRBJ2-5): KAGVTQTPRYLIKTRGQQVTLSCSPISGHRSVSWYQQTPGQGLQFLFEYFSETQRNKGNFPGRFSGRQFSNSRSEMNVSTLELGDSALYLCASSAGQGVRETQYFGPGTRLLVL.

The chain joins TRBV5-1 to TRBJ2-7, with 14 bases identical to TRBD2. The V gene's germline CDR1 is SGHRS and CDR2 YFSETQ. The CDR3 extends over 14 amino acids. Trimming at V came to 5 bases and at J to 7 bases, leaving 5 bases not matched to a gene. CDR3 residues: CASRGLAGVGEQYF. The CDR3 DNA is TGCGCCAGCAGGGGACTAGCGGGAGTAGGGGAGCAGTACTTC.

This clonotype was seen only a few times. The rearrangement links TRBV29-1 to TRBJ2-1; TRBD2 matches 10 bases. The CDR3 is 12 residues long. Germline loops: CDR1 SQVTM, CDR2 ANQGSEA. V shed 6 bases and J 9 bases; nucleotides not matched to a gene: 5. CDR3 protein: CSVASGGFEQFF. The CDR3 bases are TGCAGCGTAGCTAGCGGGGGATTTGAGCAGTTCTTC.

The chain has TRBV28 and TRBJ2-7, with 7 nucleotides matching TRBD1. Germline V gene lookup returns CDR1 MDHEN and CDR2 SYDVKM. Trimming removed 3 bases from V and 4 bases from J; junction bases left unmatched: 6. The CDR3 loop spans 14 amino acids. DNA of the CDR3: TGTGCCAGCAGTTTCTTCTCGACAGGGTACGAGCAGTACTTC. This translates into CASSFFSTGYEQYF.